The clone carrying this T cell receptor (beta chain) was seen a single time. This entry is derived from a study of T cell responses to AZD1222 COVID-19 vaccine. Generated by immunoSEQ multiplex PCR, the TCRdb table keeps only in-frame clones and is missing some. The table lists some 140,000 clones, 85% of them singletons. The CDR3 runs to 16 residues. V lost 6 bases to trimming and J lost 2 bases, with 18 bases between them. The germline gives CDR1 MDHEN, CDR2 SYDVKM. The TCR comes from an adult who received the MenACWY meningococcal vaccine as a control. The material sequenced was peripheral blood, taken 28 days after the second dose of the MenACWY control vaccine. The chain recombines TRBV28 with TRBJ2-3; the D is unclear. CDR3 nucleotide sequence: TGTGCCAGCAGCTATCAAGCCCGGACCTACACAGATACGCAGTATTTT. Translating gives CASSYQARTYTDTQYF.